Below, 3 T cell receptor beta chains from the same sample are listed, as sequenced in a study of blood T cell repertoires in COVID-19. Measured with immunoSEQ multiplex PCR; TCRdb has only the in-frame clones, and not every one. In the table there are under 75,000 clones, 88% of which are singletons. Sequences were obtained from peripheral blood. The receptor source for this set is a human donor in a cohort sampled during active COVID-19.

This sequence joins TRBV7-8 and TRBJ2-7; 7 nucleotides line up with TRBD1. The CDR3 consists of 15 residues. Trimming cost V 5 bases and J 2 bases; bases outside gene matches: 9. Germline V lookup: CDR1 SGHVS, CDR2 FQNEAQ. The CDR3: CASSRGTGDTYEQYF. The CDR3 DNA sequence: TGTGCCAGCAGCAGAGGCACAGGGGACACCTACGAGCAGTACTTC.

This chain joins TRBV6-1 and TRBJ2-1; maybe TRBD2 (6 bases). Germline-derived CDR1 and CDR2 are MNHNS and SASEGT. Trimming took off 3 bases at V and 2 bases at J, with 11 bases between the two ends. This CDR3 is 15 amino acids long. CDR3 DNA: TGTGCCAGCAGTGATGGGGACTCAACCTACAATGAGCAGTTCTTC. Translating it yields CASSDGDSTYNEQFF.

The chain couples TRBV27 to TRBJ2-1, with 15 bases identical to TRBD2. Germline V lookup: CDR1 MNHEY, CDR2 SMNVEV (reference sequence). The CDR3 covers 21 residues. J gave up 1 base and V 0 bases, and 10 bases lay outside the gene matches. The CDR3 sequence is CASSLSRTSGGVLGSYNEQFF. In nucleotides, the CDR3 is TGTGCCAGCAGTTTATCACGGACTAGCGGGGGGGTTTTGGGGTCCTACAATGAGCAGTTCTTC.